This entry concerns a single TCR beta chain. Memory CD4+ cells were the fraction left after CD45RA+ naive selection. Sequencing used immunoSEQ multiplex PCR; TCRdb keeps in-frame clones, though not all of them. The table lists under 2,500,000 clones, 90% to 97% of them singletons, with roughly 0.13% in the top ten. The sample comes from a study of shared clonotypes between healthy human individuals. Background on the study: A donor's plate count was three for CD4 naive and three for CD4 memory; CD8 naive had two and CD8 memory one.

The sequencing sample was made of naive CD4+ T cells sorted from blood. Documented subset: CD45RA+ positively selected. This TCR was recovered from a man between 18 and 35 years old in good health.

CDR3 nucleotide sequence: TGTGCCTGCCAGGGGTTTGGGGGTACTGAAGCTTTCTTT. Its translation is CACQGFGGTEAFF. The genes are TRBV30 and TRBJ1-1, with D maybe TRBD1 (6 bases). The CDR3 has 13 amino acids. Germline CDR1 GTSNPN, CDR2 SVGIG (reference sequence). Trimming removed 6 bases at V and 5 bases at J, with 16 bases between.